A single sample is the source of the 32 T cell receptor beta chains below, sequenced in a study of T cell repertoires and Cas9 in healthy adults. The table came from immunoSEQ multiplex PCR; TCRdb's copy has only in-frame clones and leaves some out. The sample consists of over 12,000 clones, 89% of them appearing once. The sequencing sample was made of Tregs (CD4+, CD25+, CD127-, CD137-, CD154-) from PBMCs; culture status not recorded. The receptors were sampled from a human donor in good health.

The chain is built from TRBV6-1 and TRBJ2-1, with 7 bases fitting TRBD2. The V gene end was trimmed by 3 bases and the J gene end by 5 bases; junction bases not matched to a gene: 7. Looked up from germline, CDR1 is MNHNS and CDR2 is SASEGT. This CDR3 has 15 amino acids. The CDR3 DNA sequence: TGTGCCAGCAGTGAGGCGGGAGCACGGAACAATGAGCAGTTCTTC. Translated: CASSEAGARNNEQFF.

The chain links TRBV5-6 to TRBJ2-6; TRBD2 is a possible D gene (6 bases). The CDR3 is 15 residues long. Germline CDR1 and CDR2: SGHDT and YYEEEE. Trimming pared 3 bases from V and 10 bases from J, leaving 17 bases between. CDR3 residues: CASSYYLGAGNVLTF. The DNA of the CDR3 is TGTGCCAGCAGCTACTACCTAGGGGCGGGGAACGTCCTGACTTTC.

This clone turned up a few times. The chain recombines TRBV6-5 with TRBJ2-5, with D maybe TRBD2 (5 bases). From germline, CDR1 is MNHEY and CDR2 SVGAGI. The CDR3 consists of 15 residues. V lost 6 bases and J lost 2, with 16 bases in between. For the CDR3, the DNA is TGTGCCAGCAGGTCCGAGACTACCCCACAAGAGACCCAGTACTTC. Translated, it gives CASRSETTPQETQYF.

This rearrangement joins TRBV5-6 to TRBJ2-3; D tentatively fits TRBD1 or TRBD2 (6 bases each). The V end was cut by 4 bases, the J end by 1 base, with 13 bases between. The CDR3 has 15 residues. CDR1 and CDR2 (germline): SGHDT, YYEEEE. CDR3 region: CASSAKGEGTDTQYF. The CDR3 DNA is TGTGCCAGCAGCGCTAAGGGGGAGGGCACAGATACGCAGTATTTT. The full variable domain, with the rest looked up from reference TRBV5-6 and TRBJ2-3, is DAGVTQSPTHLIKTRGQQVTLRCSPKSGHDTVSWYQQALGQGPQFIFQYYEEEERQRGNFPDRFSGHQFPNYSSELNVNALLLGDSALYLCASSAKGEGTDTQYFGPGTRLTVL.

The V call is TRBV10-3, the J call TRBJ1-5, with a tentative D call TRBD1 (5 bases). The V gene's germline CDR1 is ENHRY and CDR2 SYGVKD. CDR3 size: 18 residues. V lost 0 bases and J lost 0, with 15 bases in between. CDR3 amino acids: CAISESLGRGDSNQPQHF. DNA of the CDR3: TGTGCCATCAGTGAGTCACTGGGGCGGGGGGATAGCAATCAGCCCCAGCATTTT.

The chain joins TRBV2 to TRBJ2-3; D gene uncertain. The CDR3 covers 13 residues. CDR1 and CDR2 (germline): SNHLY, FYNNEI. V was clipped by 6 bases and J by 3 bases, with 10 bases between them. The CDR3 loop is CASSDRTTDTQYF. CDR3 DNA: TGTGCCAGCAGCGACCGAACGACAGATACGCAGTATTTT.

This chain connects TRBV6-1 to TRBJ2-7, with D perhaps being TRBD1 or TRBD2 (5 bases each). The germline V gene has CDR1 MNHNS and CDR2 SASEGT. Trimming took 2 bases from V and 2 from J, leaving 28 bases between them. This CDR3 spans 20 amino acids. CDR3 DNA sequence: TGTGCCAGCAGTGAATCTTATTTAGGATTCGGGGCAGGGCACCCCTACGAGCAGTACGTC. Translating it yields CASSESYLGFGAGHPYEQYV.

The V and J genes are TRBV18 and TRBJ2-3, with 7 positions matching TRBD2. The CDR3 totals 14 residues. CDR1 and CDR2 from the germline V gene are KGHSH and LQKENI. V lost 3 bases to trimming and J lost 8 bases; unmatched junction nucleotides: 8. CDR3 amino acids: CASSPAHGEGTQYF. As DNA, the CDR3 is TGTGCCAGCTCACCGGCACACGGGGAGGGTACGCAGTATTTT.

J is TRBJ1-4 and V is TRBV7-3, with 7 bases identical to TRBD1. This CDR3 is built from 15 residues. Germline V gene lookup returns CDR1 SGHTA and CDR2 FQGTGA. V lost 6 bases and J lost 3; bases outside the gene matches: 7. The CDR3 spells CASRATGSPNEKLFF. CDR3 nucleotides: TGTGCCAGCAGAGCGACAGGGTCCCCTAATGAAAAACTGTTTTTT.

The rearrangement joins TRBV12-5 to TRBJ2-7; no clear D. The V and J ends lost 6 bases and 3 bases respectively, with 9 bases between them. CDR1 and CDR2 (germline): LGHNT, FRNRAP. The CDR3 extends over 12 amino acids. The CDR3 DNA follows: TGTGCTAGTGGCTCTAACAGCTACGAGCAGTACTTC. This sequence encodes CASGSNSYEQYF.

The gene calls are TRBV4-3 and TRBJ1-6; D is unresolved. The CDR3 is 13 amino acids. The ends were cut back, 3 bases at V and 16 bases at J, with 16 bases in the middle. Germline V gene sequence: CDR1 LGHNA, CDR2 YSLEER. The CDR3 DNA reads TGCGCCAGCAGCCAGGATATCCTGGGCCCACTCCACTTT. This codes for CASSQDILGPLHF.

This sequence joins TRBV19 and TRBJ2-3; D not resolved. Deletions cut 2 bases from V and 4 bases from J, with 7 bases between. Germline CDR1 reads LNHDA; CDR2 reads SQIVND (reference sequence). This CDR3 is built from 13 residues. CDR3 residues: CASSIMVADTQYF. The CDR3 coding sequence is TGTGCCAGTAGTATAATGGTAGCAGATACGCAGTATTTT. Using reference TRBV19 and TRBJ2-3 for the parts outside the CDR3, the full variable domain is DGGITQSPKYLFRKEGQNVTLSCEQNLNHDAMYWYRQDPGQGLRLIYYSQIVNDFQKGDIAEGYSVSREKKESFPLTVTSAQKNPTAFYLCASSIMVADTQYFGPGTRLTVL.

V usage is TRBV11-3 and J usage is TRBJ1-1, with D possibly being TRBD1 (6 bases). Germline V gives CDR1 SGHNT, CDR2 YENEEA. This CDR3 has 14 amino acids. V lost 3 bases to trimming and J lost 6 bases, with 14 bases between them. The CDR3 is CASSFLGGDAEAFF. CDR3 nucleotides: TGTGCCAGCAGCTTCTTAGGGGGAGACGCTGAAGCTTTCTTT.

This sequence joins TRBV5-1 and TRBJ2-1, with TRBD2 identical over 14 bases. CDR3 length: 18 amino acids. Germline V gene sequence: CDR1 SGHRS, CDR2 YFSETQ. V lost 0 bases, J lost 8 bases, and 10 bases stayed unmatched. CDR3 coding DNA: TGCGCCAGCAGCTTGGGTTTATGGACTAGCGGGAGGTTTGATGAGCAGTTCTTC. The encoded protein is CASSLGLWTSGRFDEQFF.

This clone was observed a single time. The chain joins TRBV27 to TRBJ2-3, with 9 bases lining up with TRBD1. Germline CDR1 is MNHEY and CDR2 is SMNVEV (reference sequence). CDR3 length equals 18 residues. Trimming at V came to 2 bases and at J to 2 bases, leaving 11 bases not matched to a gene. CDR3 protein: CASSLLGQGMGATDTQYF. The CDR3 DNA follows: TGTGCCAGCAGTTTACTAGGACAGGGGATGGGGGCCACAGATACGCAGTATTTT.

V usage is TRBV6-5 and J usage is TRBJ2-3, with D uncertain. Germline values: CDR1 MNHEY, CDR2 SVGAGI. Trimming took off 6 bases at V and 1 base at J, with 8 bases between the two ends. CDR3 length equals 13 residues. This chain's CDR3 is CASRRPGTDTQYF. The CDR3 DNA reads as TGTGCCAGCAGACGACCCGGCACAGATACGCAGTATTTT.

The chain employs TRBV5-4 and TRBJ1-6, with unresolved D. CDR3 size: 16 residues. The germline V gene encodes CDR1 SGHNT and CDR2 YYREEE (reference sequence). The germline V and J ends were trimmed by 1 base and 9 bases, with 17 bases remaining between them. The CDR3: CASSLRFTGRVSPLHF. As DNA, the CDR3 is TGTGCCAGCAGCTTGCGGTTTACGGGTAGGGTTTCACCCCTCCACTTT.

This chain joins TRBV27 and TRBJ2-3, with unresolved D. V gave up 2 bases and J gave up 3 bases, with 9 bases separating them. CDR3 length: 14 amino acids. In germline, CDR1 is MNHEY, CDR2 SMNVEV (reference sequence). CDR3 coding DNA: TGTGCCAGCAGTTTAAAGGATTTGACAGATACGCAGTATTTT. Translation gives CASSLKDLTDTQYF.

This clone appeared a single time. CDR3: CASSLVPLAGNTDTQYF. Here the CDR3 DNA reads TGTGCCAGCAGCTTAGTCCCCCTAGCGGGGAACACAGATACGCAGTATTTT. The chain couples TRBV7-6 to TRBJ2-3; TRBD2 agrees at 9 bases. With V trimmed by 1 base and J by 2 bases, 7 bases remained unmatched. The CDR3 totals 17 residues. CDR1 is SGHVS and CDR2 is FNYEAQ in the germline V gene.

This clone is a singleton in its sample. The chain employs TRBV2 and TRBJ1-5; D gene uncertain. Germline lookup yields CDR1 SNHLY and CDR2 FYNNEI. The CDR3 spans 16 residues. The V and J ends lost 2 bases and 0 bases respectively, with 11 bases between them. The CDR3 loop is CASSEMGGSSNQPQHF. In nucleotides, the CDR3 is TGTGCCAGCAGTGAAATGGGAGGGAGTAGCAATCAGCCCCAGCATTTT.

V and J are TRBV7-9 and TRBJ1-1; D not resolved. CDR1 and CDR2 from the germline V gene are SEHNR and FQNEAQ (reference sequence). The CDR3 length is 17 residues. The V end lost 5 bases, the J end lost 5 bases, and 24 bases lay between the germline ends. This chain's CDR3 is CASSPLLQGLGRTEAFF. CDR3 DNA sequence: TGTGCCAGCAGCCCCCTCCTTCAAGGGCTGGGAAGGACTGAAGCTTTCTTT.

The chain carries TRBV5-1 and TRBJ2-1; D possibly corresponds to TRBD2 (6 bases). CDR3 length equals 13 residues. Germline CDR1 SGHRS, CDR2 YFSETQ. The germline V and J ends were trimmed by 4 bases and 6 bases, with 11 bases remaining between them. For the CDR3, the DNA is TGCGCCAGCAGCCCTGGGGGGTTCAATGAGCAGTTCTTC. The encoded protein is CASSPGGFNEQFF.

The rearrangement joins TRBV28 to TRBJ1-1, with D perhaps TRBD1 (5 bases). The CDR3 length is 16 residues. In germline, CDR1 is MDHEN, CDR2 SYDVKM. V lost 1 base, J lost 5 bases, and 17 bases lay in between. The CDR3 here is CASSLLVPGSWTEAFF. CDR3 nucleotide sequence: TGTGCCAGCAGTTTATTGGTGCCAGGGTCGTGGACTGAAGCTTTCTTT. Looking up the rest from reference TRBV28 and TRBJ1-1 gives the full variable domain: DVKVTQSSRYLVKRTGEKVFLECVQDMDHENMFWYRQDPGLGLRLIYFSYDVKMKEKGDIPEGYSVSREKKERFSLILESASTNQTSMYLCASSLLVPGSWTEAFFGQGTRLTVV.

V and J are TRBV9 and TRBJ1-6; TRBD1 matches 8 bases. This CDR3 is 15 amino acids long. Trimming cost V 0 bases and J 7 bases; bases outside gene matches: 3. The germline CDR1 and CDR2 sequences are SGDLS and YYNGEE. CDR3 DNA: TGTGCCAGCAGCGTAGGTAGGACAGGGAATTCACCCCTCCACTTT. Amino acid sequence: CASSVGRTGNSPLHF.

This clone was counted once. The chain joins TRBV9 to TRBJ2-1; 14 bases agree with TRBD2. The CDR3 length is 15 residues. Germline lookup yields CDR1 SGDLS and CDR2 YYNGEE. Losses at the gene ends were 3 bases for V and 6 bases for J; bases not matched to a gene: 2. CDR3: CASSGGLAGVNEQFF. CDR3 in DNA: TGTGCCAGCAGCGGGGGACTAGCGGGAGTCAATGAGCAGTTCTTC.

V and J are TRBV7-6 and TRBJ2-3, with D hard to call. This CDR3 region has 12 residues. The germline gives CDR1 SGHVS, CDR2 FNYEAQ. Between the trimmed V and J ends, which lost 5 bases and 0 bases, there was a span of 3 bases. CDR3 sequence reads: CASSISTDTQYF. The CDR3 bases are TGTGCCAGCAGCATTAGCACAGATACGCAGTATTTT.

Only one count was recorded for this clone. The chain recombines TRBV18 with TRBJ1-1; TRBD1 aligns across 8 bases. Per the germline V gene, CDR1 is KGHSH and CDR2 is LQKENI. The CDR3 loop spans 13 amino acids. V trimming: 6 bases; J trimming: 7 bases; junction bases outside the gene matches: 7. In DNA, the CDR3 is TGTGCCAGCTCTCTAGGGACAGGAGGTGAAGCTTTCTTT. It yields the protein CASSLGTGGEAFF.

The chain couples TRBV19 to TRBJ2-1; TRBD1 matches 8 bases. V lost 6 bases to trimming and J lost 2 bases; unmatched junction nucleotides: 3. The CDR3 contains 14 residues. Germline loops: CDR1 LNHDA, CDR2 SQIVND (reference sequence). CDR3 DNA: TGTGCCAGTAGGGACAGGGACCCCTACAATGAGCAGTTCTTC. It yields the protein CASRDRDPYNEQFF.

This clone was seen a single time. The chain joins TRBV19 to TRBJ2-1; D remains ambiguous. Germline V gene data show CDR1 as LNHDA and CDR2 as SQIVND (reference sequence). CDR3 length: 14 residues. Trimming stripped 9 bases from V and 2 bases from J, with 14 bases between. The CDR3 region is CASPPPRAYNEQFF. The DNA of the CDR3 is TGTGCCAGCCCCCCGCCAAGGGCCTACAATGAGCAGTTCTTC.

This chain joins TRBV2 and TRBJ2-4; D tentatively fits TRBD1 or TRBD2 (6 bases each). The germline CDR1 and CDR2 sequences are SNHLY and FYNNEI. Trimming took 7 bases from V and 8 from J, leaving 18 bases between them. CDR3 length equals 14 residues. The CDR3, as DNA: TGTGCCAGCAAGAGGGGGGCAGGATCGGACATTCAGTACTTC. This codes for CASKRGAGSDIQYF.

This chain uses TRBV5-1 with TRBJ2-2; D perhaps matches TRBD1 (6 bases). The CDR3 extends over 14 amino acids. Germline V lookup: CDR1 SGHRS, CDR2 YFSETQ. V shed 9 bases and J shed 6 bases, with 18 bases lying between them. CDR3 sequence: CATSLGADPGELFF. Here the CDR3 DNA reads TGCGCCACTTCCCTGGGGGCAGATCCCGGGGAGCTGTTTTTT.

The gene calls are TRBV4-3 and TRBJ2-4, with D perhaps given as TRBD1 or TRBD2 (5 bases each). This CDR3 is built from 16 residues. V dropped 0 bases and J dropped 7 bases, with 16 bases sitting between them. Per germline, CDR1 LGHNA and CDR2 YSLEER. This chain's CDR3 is CASSQDLGTAWNIQYF. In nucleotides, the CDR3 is TGCGCCAGCAGCCAAGATCTAGGGACCGCCTGGAACATTCAGTACTTC.